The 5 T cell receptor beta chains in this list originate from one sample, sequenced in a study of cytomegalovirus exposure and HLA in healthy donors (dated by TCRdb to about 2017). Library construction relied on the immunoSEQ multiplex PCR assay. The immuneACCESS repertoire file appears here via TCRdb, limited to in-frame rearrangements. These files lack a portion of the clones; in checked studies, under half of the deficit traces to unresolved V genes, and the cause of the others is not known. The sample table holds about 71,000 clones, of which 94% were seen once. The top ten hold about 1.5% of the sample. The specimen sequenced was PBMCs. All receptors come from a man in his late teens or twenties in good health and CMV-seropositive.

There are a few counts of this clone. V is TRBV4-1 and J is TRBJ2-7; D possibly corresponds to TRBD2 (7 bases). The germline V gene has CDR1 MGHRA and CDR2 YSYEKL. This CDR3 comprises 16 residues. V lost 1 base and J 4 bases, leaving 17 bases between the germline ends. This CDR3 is CASSQVGGGGRYEQYF. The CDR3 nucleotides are TGCGCCAGCAGCCAAGTCGGAGGGGGGGGCAGGTACGAGCAGTACTTC.

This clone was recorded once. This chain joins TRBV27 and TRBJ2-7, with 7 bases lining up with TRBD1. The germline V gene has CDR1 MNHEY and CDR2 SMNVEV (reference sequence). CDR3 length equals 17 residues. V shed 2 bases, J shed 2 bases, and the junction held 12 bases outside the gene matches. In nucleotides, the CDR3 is TGTGCCAGCAGTTTACGCGGGTGGGACAGCGAACCCTACGAGCAGTACTTC. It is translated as CASSLRGWDSEPYEQYF.

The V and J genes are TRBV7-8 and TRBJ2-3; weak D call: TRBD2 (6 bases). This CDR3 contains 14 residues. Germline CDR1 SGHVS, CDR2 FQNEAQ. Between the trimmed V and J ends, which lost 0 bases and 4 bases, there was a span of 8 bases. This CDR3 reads CASSLAASADTQYF. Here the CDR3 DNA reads TGTGCCAGCAGCTTAGCCGCTAGCGCAGATACGCAGTATTTT.

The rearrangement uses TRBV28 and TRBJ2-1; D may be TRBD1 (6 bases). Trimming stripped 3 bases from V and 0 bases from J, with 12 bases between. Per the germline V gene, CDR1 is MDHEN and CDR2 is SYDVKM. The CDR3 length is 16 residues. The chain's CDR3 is CASSLAGASSYNEQFF. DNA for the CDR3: TGTGCCAGCAGTTTGGCAGGGGCCAGCTCCTACAATGAGCAGTTCTTC.

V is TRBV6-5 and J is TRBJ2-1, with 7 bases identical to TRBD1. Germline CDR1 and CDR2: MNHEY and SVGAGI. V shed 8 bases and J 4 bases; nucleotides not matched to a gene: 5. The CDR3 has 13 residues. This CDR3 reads CASSTGAYNEQFF. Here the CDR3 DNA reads TGTGCCAGCTCAACAGGGGCGTACAATGAGCAGTTCTTC.